This TCR beta chain was found in a study of early T cells in non-severe SARS-CoV-2 infection. One entry per CDR3 protein, called by TCRdb with MiXCR from the 5' RACE reads. Of about 64,000 distinct CDR3 sequences detected, roughly 12% appear once; the ten largest clones hold approximately 1.3%. Per the germline V gene, CDR1 is MNHEY and CDR2 is SMNVEV (reference sequence). Germline trimming cut 6 bases from V and 1 base from J; bases unmatched to any gene: 8. The CDR3 extends over 16 amino acids. This clonotype was picked up a small number of times. The input for sequencing was whole blood, taken at baseline. This chain links TRBV27 with TRBJ2-3, with TRBD2 matching over 9 bases. The sequence was obtained from an adult who was a healthcare worker with PCR-confirmed SARS-CoV-2 infection or an uninfected control (not recorded which). CDR3 nucleotides: TGTGCCAGCAGCTTCCCAGGCGGGAGGGGCACAGATACGCAGTATTTT. It codes for CASSFPGGRGTDTQYF.